This TCR beta chain was documented in a study of regulatory dendritic cells for organ transplantation. The CDR3 length is 15 residues. Per the germline V gene, CDR1 is SNHLY and CDR2 is FYNNEI. Trimming left V 2 bases short and J 8 bases short, with 18 bases between. TCRdb's table, derived via immunoSEQ multiplex PCR, lists solely in-frame clones and lacks some. The table has fewer than 40,000 clones, 80% to 95% seen once. This receptor was obtained from a human donor in good health. Material for sequencing was naive CD8+ T cells from blood. The subset is: CD45RA+ naive T cells. The V call is TRBV2, the J call TRBJ1-2, with a tentative D call TRBD1 (6 bases). This chain's CDR3 is CASSESVGARGGYTF. The CDR3 bases are TGTGCCAGCAGTGAAAGCGTGGGGGCCCGAGGCGGCTACACCTTC. Combining the CDR3 with reference TRBV2 and TRBJ1-2 gives the whole variable domain EPEVTQTPSHQVTQMGQEVILRCVPISNHLYFYWYRQILGQKVEFLVSFYNNEISEKSEIFDDQFSVERPDGSNFTLKIRSTKLEDSAMYFCASSESVGARGGYTFGSGTRLTVV.